The clone carrying this T cell receptor (beta chain) was observed a few times. Its antigen is unidentified. Germline CDR1 and CDR2: DFQATT and SNEGSKA (reference sequence). J gave up 7 bases and V 5 bases, and 13 bases lay outside the gene matches. The CDR3 spans 14 residues. Using its own MiXCR run on the reads, TCRdb lists one record per CDR3 protein. The table records hundreds of thousands of distinct CDR3 sequences, about 30% of them present only once. The sample is drawn from a study of T cell repertoires in cytomegalovirus infection. Background on the study: Use of recently identified HLA-C-restricted and well-studied HLA-B-restricted CMV epitopes was part of the study. Whole-study findings and limits: Clonotype analysis showed dominance of the ex vivo response by HLA-C-restricted CMV-specific TCR beta clonotypes.

The chain carries TRBV20-1 and TRBJ2-7, with TRBD2 matching 8 bases. This material consisted of cultured PBMCs, taken from culture after CMV antigen stimulation. The origin of this receptor is a human donor in good health (CMV status not recorded). Some clones in this sample may be carry-over from other donors' samples. CDR3 coding DNA: TGCAGTGCTCCCCTCGCGGGGGGAGTCAGGGAGCAGTACTTC. As protein: CSAPLAGGVREQYF.